A single sample gave rise to the 26 T cell receptor beta chains below, sequenced in a study of blood T cell repertoires in COVID-19 (TCRdb year 2020). The library was produced with the immunoSEQ multiplex PCR assay. The table comes from immuneACCESS by way of TCRdb, which keeps in-frame sequences with V and J called. Part of the clones is missing from these tables; in studies checked, under half for an unresolved V gene and the rest for unknown reasons. The sample has roughly 250,000 clones on record, around 82% of them singletons. More than 15% of the sample comes from the top ten. The material sequenced was peripheral blood. These receptors all come from a person between 65 and 80 years old with COVID-19, enrolled during active disease.

The J gene is TRBJ1-5, the V gene TRBV6-6; TRBD1 is a possible D gene (6 bases). V was trimmed by 2 bases and J by 1 base, leaving 12 bases between them. The CDR3 is 16 residues long. Germline V gene lookup returns CDR1 MNHNY and CDR2 SVGAGI (reference sequence). DNA for the CDR3: TGTGCCAGCAGTTACAGGGACAAGTCCAGCAATCAGCCCCAGCATTTT. It specifies CASSYRDKSSNQPQHF.

This clone was seen only once. V is TRBV5-4 and J is TRBJ2-5; no firm D call. Trimming left V 4 bases short and J 5 bases short, with 15 bases between. Germline V lookup: CDR1 SGHNT, CDR2 YYREEE (reference sequence). CDR3 length: 14 residues. CDR3 amino acids: CASSVSSFSETQYF. The CDR3 coding sequence is TGTGCCAGCAGCGTATCCTCGTTTAGTGAGACCCAGTACTTC.

The rearrangement uses TRBV11-2 and TRBJ1-1, with no clear D. V lost 5 bases to trimming and J lost 3 bases, with 19 bases between them. Germline CDR1 is SGHAT and CDR2 is FQNNGV. The length of the CDR3 is 16 residues. This CDR3 reads CASSRTLMGRDTEAFF. The CDR3 region has the DNA TGTGCCAGCAGCCGCACACTGATGGGGAGAGACACTGAAGCTTTCTTT.

The chain is built from TRBV19 and TRBJ1-5; no definite D call. Trimming left V 5 bases short and J 6 bases short, with 11 bases between. Germline CDR1 and CDR2: LNHDA and SQIVND (reference sequence). This CDR3 region has 13 residues. The CDR3 loop reads CASSPMAGQPQHF. The CDR3 DNA is TGTGCCAGTAGTCCCATGGCAGGTCAGCCCCAGCATTTT.

The V gene is TRBV19, the J gene TRBJ2-5, with 7 bases that match TRBD1. Trimming cost V 1 base and J 5 bases; bases outside gene matches: 7. Germline loops: CDR1 LNHDA, CDR2 SQIVND (reference sequence). CDR3 length: 15 residues. The CDR3 here is CASSIVAGGLETQYF. CDR3 DNA: TGTGCCAGTAGTATAGTTGCAGGGGGTTTGGAGACCCAGTACTTC. The variable domain in full, completed from reference TRBV19 and TRBJ2-5, reads DGGITQSPKYLFRKEGQNVTLSCEQNLNHDAMYWYRQDPGQGLRLIYYSQIVNDFQKGDIAEGYSVSREKKESFPLTVTSAQKNPTAFYLCASSIVAGGLETQYFGPGTRLLVL.

The chain joins TRBV5-8 to TRBJ1-6, with a possible D match to TRBD1 (5 bases). The germline CDR1 and CDR2 sequences are SGHTS and YDEGEE. This CDR3 contains 14 residues. V lost 4 bases, J lost 6 bases, and 11 bases lay in between. The CDR3 loop is CASSRGPSNSPLHF. The DNA for the CDR3 is TGTGCCAGCAGCAGGGGCCCATCTAATTCACCCCTCCACTTT.

The chain is built from TRBV7-9 and TRBJ1-6, with a possible D match to TRBD1 (5 bases). This CDR3 is 14 amino acids long. CDR1 SEHNR and CDR2 FQNEAQ come from the germline V gene (reference sequence). V was cut by 4 bases and J by 6 bases, with 10 bases left in between. The CDR3 nucleotides are TGTGCCAGCAGCTCATCGACAGTTAATTCACCCCTCCACTTT. This codes for CASSSSTVNSPLHF.

V usage is TRBV6-5 and J usage is TRBJ2-2; D gene uncertain. Trimming pared 6 bases from V and 5 bases from J, leaving 16 bases between. There are 15 residues in the CDR3. Germline V gene lookup returns CDR1 MNHEY and CDR2 SVGAGI. This CDR3 is CASRRGFPTTGELFF. CDR3 coding DNA: TGTGCCAGCAGGAGAGGATTCCCAACGACCGGGGAGCTGTTTTTT.

The count of this clone is one. The chain uses TRBV28 and TRBJ2-7; 10 bases fit TRBD2. This CDR3 has 15 amino acids. Losses at the gene ends were 3 bases for V and 9 bases for J; bases not matched to a gene: 11. Germline V gives CDR1 MDHEN, CDR2 SYDVKM. The CDR3 protein is CASSFSGTSAVGQYF. The CDR3 coding sequence is TGTGCCAGCAGTTTCTCCGGGACTAGCGCGGTGGGGCAGTACTTC. Variable domain in full (rest from reference TRBV28 and TRBJ2-7): DVKVTQSSRYLVKRTGEKVFLECVQDMDHENMFWYRQDPGLGLRLIYFSYDVKMKEKGDIPEGYSVSREKKERFSLILESASTNQTSMYLCASSFSGTSAVGQYFGPGTRLTVT.

A few counts support this clone. CDR3 residues: CASSLRAGLNSPLHF. The DNA for the CDR3 is TGTGCCAGCAGTTTAAGGGCAGGGCTCAATTCACCCCTCCACTTT. This chain links TRBV27 with TRBJ1-6, with D tentatively TRBD1 (5 bases). Trimming removed 2 bases from V and 7 bases from J, with 12 bases in between. The CDR3 is 15 residues long. Germline values: CDR1 MNHEY, CDR2 SMNVEV (reference sequence).

The V call is TRBV14, the J call TRBJ2-1; 11 nucleotides match TRBD2. The J segment lost 8 bases and the V segment lost 4 bases, leaving 16 bases of the junction unmatched. This CDR3 spans 18 amino acids. Germline CDR1 is SGHDN and CDR2 is FVKESK. The CDR3 here is CASSRRLAGGPLLHEQFF. The CDR3 region has the DNA TGTGCCAGCAGCCGGCGGCTAGCGGGGGGCCCCCTCTTACATGAGCAGTTCTTC.

The chain links TRBV11-2 to TRBJ2-1; D is unclear. Trimming shortened V by 0 bases and J by 0 bases, and 9 bases separated the two germline ends. This CDR3 region has 16 residues. Germline V gene data show CDR1 as SGHAT and CDR2 as FQNNGV. CDR3 nucleotides: TGTGCCAGCAGCTTAGATCCGGTTAGCTCCTACAATGAGCAGTTCTTC. This sequence encodes CASSLDPVSSYNEQFF.

The rearrangement uses TRBV6-5 and TRBJ1-2; weak D call: TRBD1 (6 bases). V was shortened by 7 bases and J by 7 bases, with 19 bases between the two germline ends. The CDR3 has 14 residues. Germline V gene sequence: CDR1 MNHEY, CDR2 SVGAGI. The CDR3 protein is CASTLNRVQGGYTF. CDR3 bases: TGTGCCAGCACTCTGAACAGGGTTCAGGGTGGCTACACCTTC.

The J gene is TRBJ1-6, the V gene TRBV9, with D unclear. V was pared by 3 bases and J by 2 bases, with 6 bases between. This CDR3 contains 14 residues. From germline, CDR1 is SGDLS and CDR2 YYNGEE. The CDR3 region has the DNA TGTGCCAGCAGCGAACAGCCCTATAATTCACCCCTCCACTTT. It encodes CASSEQPYNSPLHF.

The chain is built from TRBV19 and TRBJ2-1; perhaps TRBD1 as D (6 bases). The V and J ends lost 6 bases and 6 bases respectively, with 15 bases between them. Germline assignment: CDR1 LNHDA and CDR2 SQIVND (reference sequence). This CDR3 spans 14 amino acids. The CDR3 spells CASRIFLGANEQFF. CDR3 coding DNA: TGTGCCAGTAGAATCTTCCTGGGGGCCAATGAGCAGTTCTTC.

This chain links TRBV15 with TRBJ1-1; D ambiguous. This CDR3 has 13 amino acids. V lost 4 bases and J 0 bases, leaving 6 bases between the germline ends. Germline values: CDR1 LNHNV, CDR2 YYDKDF (reference sequence). The CDR3 region has the DNA TGTGCCACCAGCATATCCTTGAACACTGAAGCTTTCTTT. Protein: CATSISLNTEAFF. Variable domain in full (rest from reference TRBV15 and TRBJ1-1): DAMVIQNPRYQVTQFGKPVTLSCSQTLNHNVMYWYQQKSSQAPKLLFHYYDKDFNNEADTPDNFQSRRPNTSFCFLDIRSPGLGDTAMYLCATSISLNTEAFFGQGTRLTVV.

V gene TRBV12-3 or TRBV12-4 combines with J gene TRBJ2-3; the D gene is possibly TRBD2 (7 bases). V lost 9 bases and J 3 bases, leaving 13 bases between the germline ends. The CDR3 is made up of 13 amino acids. CDR3 region: CASHGGRTDTQYF. CDR3 bases: TGTGCCAGTCACGGGGGGCGAACAGATACGCAGTATTTT.

This clone came up once. Other nucleotide sequences from this sample produce the same CDR3. The chain is built from TRBV28 and TRBJ1-4; the D gene is possibly TRBD1 (5 bases). V shed 3 bases and J shed 1 base, with 6 bases lying between them. The CDR3 sequence is 14 residues long. Germline CDR1 reads MDHEN; CDR2 reads SYDVKM. The CDR3 bases are TGTGCCAGCAGTTTTCAGGGAACTAATGAAAAACTGTTTTTT. This gives the protein CASSFQGTNEKLFF.

The chain employs TRBV6-5 and TRBJ1-5; tentative D call: TRBD1 (6 bases). The V end was cut by 6 bases, the J end by 5 bases, with 17 bases between. This CDR3 region has 15 residues. CDR1 MNHEY and CDR2 SVGAGI come from the germline V gene. CDR3 region: CASRPFWDNYQPQHF. The CDR3 region has the DNA TGTGCCAGCAGACCCTTCTGGGACAACTATCAGCCCCAGCATTTT.

V and J are TRBV5-4 and TRBJ1-5, with D maybe TRBD1 (5 bases). Germline CDR1 and CDR2: SGHNT and YYREEE (reference sequence). Trimming shortened V by 3 bases and J by 7 bases, and 8 bases separated the two germline ends. The CDR3 covers 12 residues. CDR3 DNA sequence: TGTGCCAGCAGCTCGCGGGGCCAGCCCCAGCATTTT. This codes for CASSSRGQPQHF.

In nucleotides, the CDR3 is TGTGCCAGTAGTATGAGAAGTGAGCAGTTCTTC. Translating it yields CASSMRSEQFF. The chain uses TRBV19 and TRBJ2-1; unclear D gene. The CDR3 runs to 11 residues. Germline V lookup: CDR1 LNHDA, CDR2 SQIVND (reference sequence). Trimming pared 3 bases from V and 9 bases from J, leaving 6 bases between.

Notes on this clone: The sample carries other DNA sequences with the same CDR3. The chain carries TRBV4-2 and TRBJ1-5, with a tentative D call TRBD1 (6 bases). V lost 3 bases to trimming and J lost 3 bases, with 12 bases between them. This CDR3 is built from 15 residues. Per the germline V gene, CDR1 is LGHNA and CDR2 is YNFKEQ. The CDR3: CASSQDGQINQPQHF. CDR3 DNA sequence: TGTGCCAGCAGCCAGGACGGACAGATCAATCAGCCCCAGCATTTT.

The chain combines TRBV18 with TRBJ1-4; D uncertain. Trimming cost V 4 bases and J 5 bases, with 2 bases left between them. The germline CDR1 and CDR2 sequences are KGHSH and LQKENI. This CDR3 contains 11 residues. The CDR3 sequence: CASSLNEKLFF. The CDR3 nucleotides read TGTGCCAGCTCACTAAATGAAAAACTGTTTTTT.

This rearrangement joins TRBV14 to TRBJ1-1, with D unclear. Germline V gene data show CDR1 as SGHDN and CDR2 as FVKESK. Trimming removed 1 base from V and 6 bases from J, with 12 bases in between. CDR3 length: 14 residues. CDR3 region: CASSQVASVAEAFF. CDR3 coding DNA: TGTGCCAGCAGCCAAGTTGCTTCAGTTGCTGAAGCTTTCTTT.

The chain employs TRBV7-9 and TRBJ2-5; 7 nucleotides align to TRBD1. CDR1 and CDR2 from the germline V gene are SEHNR and FQNEAQ (reference sequence). Losses at the gene ends were 2 bases for V and 4 bases for J; bases not matched to a gene: 1. CDR3 length: 13 amino acids. The CDR3 region is CASSLSGGETQYF. DNA for the CDR3: TGTGCCAGCAGCTTATCAGGGGGAGAGACCCAGTACTTC. Looking up the rest from reference TRBV7-9 and TRBJ2-5 gives the full variable domain: DTGVSQNPRHKITKRGQNVTFRCDPISEHNRLYWYRQTLGQGPEFLTYFQNEAQLEKSRLLSDRFSAERPKGSFSTLEIQRTEQGDSAMYLCASSLSGGETQYFGPGTRLLVL.

This clone appeared a few times. The V gene is TRBV25-1, the J gene TRBJ1-5; D may be TRBD1 (6 bases). The germline gives CDR1 MGHDK, CDR2 SYGVNS. The CDR3 totals 13 residues. V was trimmed by 4 bases and J by 6 bases, leaving 10 bases between them. The CDR3 is CASSGTGPQPQHF. CDR3 coding DNA: TGTGCCAGCAGTGGCACAGGGCCTCAGCCCCAGCATTTT.